These 27 T cell receptor beta chains were all obtained from the same sample, sequenced in a study of beta chain features in type 1 diabetes. Points from the study as a whole: Significant though moderate, a shortening of TCRB CDR3s appeared in all four CD4+ subsets of Type 1 diabetes patients.

The investigators reverse transcribed all of the isolated RNA, so they sequenced expressed TCRB transcripts. The repertoire was sequenced with immunoSEQ multiplex PCR; TCRdb's copy has only in-frame clones and lacks some. The top ten clones hold about 0.027% of a sample with around 250,000 clones, 20% of them seen once. These TCRs' antigens remain unknown. Sequencing was carried out using naive CD4+ T cells from blood. The source of these receptors is a woman aged 35 to 49 with type 1 diabetes.

The chain couples TRBV6-6 to TRBJ1-3; D unresolved. This CDR3 region has 13 residues. V shed 5 bases and J shed 3 bases, with 8 bases lying between them. The germline gives CDR1 MNHNY, CDR2 SVGAGI (reference sequence). CDR3 sequence reads: CASSQTFGNTIYF. The CDR3 bases are TGTGCCAGCAGTCAGACATTTGGAAACACCATATATTTT.

Turning to this clone: One end of the junction does not line up with germline, which may come from a read error. The chain links TRBV27 to TRBJ2-5, with D possibly being TRBD1 (5 bases). The CDR3 runs to 12 residues. Germline CDR1 and CDR2: MNHEY and SMNVEV (reference sequence). CDR3 loop: CASSLKKGPRDF. CDR3 DNA sequence: TGTGCCAGCAGTTTAAAGAAGGGGCCTCGGGACTTC.

This clone showed up just a few times. V usage is TRBV15 and J usage is TRBJ1-2; D call uncertain. The CDR3 has 15 residues. V lost 2 bases and J 4 bases, leaving 14 bases between the germline ends. Per germline, CDR1 LNHNV and CDR2 YYDKDF (reference sequence). Here the CDR3 DNA reads TGTGCCACCAGCAGACCAAGGGAGGAAGCCTATGGCTACACCTTC. This codes for CATSRPREEAYGYTF.

The V gene is TRBV29-1, the J gene TRBJ2-1; a weak D match, TRBD2 (6 bases). The V gene lost 3 bases and the J gene lost 8 bases, with 20 bases spanning the gap. Germline assignment: CDR1 SQVTM and CDR2 ANQGSEA. This CDR3 region has 15 residues. The CDR3 region is CSVDRWQGGHDEQFF. Here the CDR3 DNA reads TGCAGCGTTGATAGGTGGCAGGGAGGTCACGATGAGCAGTTCTTC.

This clone was seen a few times. The chain links TRBV5-1 to TRBJ2-1, with D hard to call. The CDR3 has 15 amino acids. Trimming cost V 3 bases and J 0 bases, with 10 bases left between them. Germline V gene sequence: CDR1 SGHRS, CDR2 YFSETQ. CDR3 protein: CASSSDILSYNEQFF. The CDR3 DNA follows: TGCGCCAGCAGCTCCGACATCCTCTCCTACAATGAGCAGTTCTTC.

This clone has more than one count but fewer than ten. The genes are TRBV29-1 and TRBJ1-1; 7 nucleotides align to TRBD1. CDR1 is SQVTM, CDR2 ANQGSEA, per germline. This CDR3 is 13 amino acids long. V lost 6 bases, J lost 3 bases, and 7 bases stayed unmatched. The CDR3 region has the DNA TGCAGCGTGAACAGGGGAAGGGACACTGAAGCTTTCTTT. Residues: CSVNRGRDTEAFF.

The V and J genes are TRBV5-1 and TRBJ2-7; 8 bases are shared with TRBD1. The germline V gene has CDR1 SGHRS and CDR2 YFSETQ. Germline trimming cut 0 bases from V and 3 bases from J; bases unmatched to any gene: 5. This CDR3 comprises 15 residues. The CDR3 nucleotides read TGCGCCAGCAGCTTGGATGGACAGGGACGCTACGAGCAGTACTTC. This encodes CASSLDGQGRYEQYF. Looking up the rest from reference TRBV5-1 and TRBJ2-7 gives the full variable domain: KAGVTQTPRYLIKTRGQQVTLSCSPISGHRSVSWYQQTPGQGLQFLFEYFSETQRNKGNFPGRFSGRQFSNSRSEMNVSTLELGDSALYLCASSLDGQGRYEQYFGPGTRLTVT.

The chain uses TRBV28 and TRBJ2-7; 9 bases fit TRBD1. Trimming removed 10 bases from V and 11 bases from J; junction bases left unmatched: 9. This CDR3 spans 11 amino acids. Germline-derived CDR1 and CDR2 are MDHEN and SYDVKM. The CDR3 sequence is CATTGGVNEYF. The CDR3, as DNA: TGTGCCACAACAGGGGGCGTCAACGAGTACTTC.

This chain links TRBV6-6 with TRBJ2-7, with 9 bases that match TRBD1. Germline loops: CDR1 MNHNY, CDR2 SVGAGI (reference sequence). V lost 4 bases, J lost 3 bases, and 7 bases stayed unmatched. The CDR3 sequence is 15 residues long. The CDR3 here is CASSSLRTGDYEQYF. The CDR3 DNA sequence: TGTGCCAGCAGTTCCCTGCGGACAGGGGACTACGAGCAGTACTTC.

V is TRBV28 and J is TRBJ2-7; 9 bases agree with TRBD1. In germline, CDR1 is MDHEN, CDR2 SYDVKM. Trimming at V came to 5 bases and at J to 2 bases, leaving 7 bases not matched to a gene. The CDR3 is made up of 15 amino acids. CDR3 protein: CASSPGTGIPYEQYF. The CDR3 coding sequence is TGTGCCAGCAGTCCAGGGACAGGGATCCCCTACGAGCAGTACTTC.

The V call is TRBV29-1, the J call TRBJ1-1; 8 bases line up with TRBD1. Germline CDR1 and CDR2: SQVTM and ANQGSEA. The CDR3 loop spans 15 amino acids. The junction had 4 bases not matched to a gene; V was cut back by 0 bases and J by 1 base. CDR3 loop: CSVEDRGTGNTEAFF. DNA of the CDR3: TGCAGCGTTGAAGATCGGGGGACAGGGAACACTGAAGCTTTCTTT.

This clone was seen a handful of times. This same CDR3 is encoded by further DNA sequences in the sample. The chain recombines TRBV30 with TRBJ1-5; 7 nucleotides match TRBD1. Germline loops: CDR1 GTSNPN, CDR2 SVGIG (reference sequence). This CDR3 region has 13 residues. The junction had 3 bases not matched to a gene; V was cut back by 2 bases and J by 5 bases. The CDR3 loop is CAWSNRGDQPQHF. The DNA for the CDR3 is TGTGCCTGGAGTAACAGGGGCGATCAGCCCCAGCATTTT.

V gene TRBV4-2 combines with J gene TRBJ1-3; D unresolved. The CDR3 loop spans 12 amino acids. V was clipped by 8 bases and J by 7 bases, with 12 bases between them. The germline V gene encodes CDR1 LGHNA and CDR2 YNFKEQ. This chain's CDR3 is CASRLGWNTIYF. The CDR3, as DNA: TGTGCCAGCCGCCTCGGTTGGAACACCATATATTTT.

The chain carries TRBV10-3 and TRBJ1-2; TRBD1 is a possible D gene (6 bases). Trimming cost V 8 bases and J 3 bases, with 16 bases left between them. Germline V lookup: CDR1 ENHRY, CDR2 SYGVKD. The CDR3 has 14 amino acids. The CDR3 DNA sequence: TGTGCCATCCGGGGGGCTTCTCGGGACTATGGCTACACCTTC. As protein: CAIRGASRDYGYTF.

The V call is TRBV28, the J call TRBJ2-1, with 10 bases matching TRBD2. Looked up from germline, CDR1 is MDHEN and CDR2 is SYDVKM. J gave up 2 bases and V 4 bases, and 2 bases lay outside the gene matches. The CDR3 loop spans 15 amino acids. In nucleotides, the CDR3 is TGTGCCAGCAGTTCAGCGGGAGGGCCCTACAATGAGCAGTTCTTC. It translates to CASSSAGGPYNEQFF.

The V and J genes are TRBV7-9 and TRBJ1-2; D is unresolved. Trimming shortened V by 5 bases and J by 0 bases, and 16 bases separated the two germline ends. Looked up from germline, CDR1 is SEHNR and CDR2 is FQNEAQ (reference sequence). The CDR3 is made up of 16 amino acids. The CDR3 here is CASSPSRDLSNYGYTF. The CDR3 DNA follows: TGTGCCAGCAGCCCGTCCCGGGATCTATCTAACTATGGCTACACCTTC. Full variable domain (rest looked up from reference TRBV7-9 and TRBJ1-2): DTGVSQNPRHKITKRGQNVTFRCDPISEHNRLYWYRQTLGQGPEFLTYFQNEAQLEKSRLLSDRFSAERPKGSFSTLEIQRTEQGDSAMYLCASSPSRDLSNYGYTFGSGTRLTVV.

The chain carries TRBV2 and TRBJ1-1, with D unresolved. V was trimmed by 1 base and J by 5 bases, leaving 8 bases between them. The CDR3 sequence is 13 residues long. Germline assignment: CDR1 SNHLY and CDR2 FYNNEI. The CDR3 loop reads CASSEVEETEAFF. The CDR3 bases are TGTGCCAGCAGTGAAGTGGAGGAGACTGAAGCTTTCTTT. Together with reference TRBV2 and TRBJ1-1, the CDR3 gives the full variable domain: EPEVTQTPSHQVTQMGQEVILRCVPISNHLYFYWYRQILGQKVEFLVSFYNNEISEKSEIFDDQFSVERPDGSNFTLKIRSTKLEDSAMYFCASSEVEETEAFFGQGTRLTVV.

This clone was detected a few times. The genes are TRBV5-4 and TRBJ1-6, with D perhaps matching TRBD1 (5 bases). Trimming left V 0 bases short and J 3 bases short, with 7 bases between. CDR1 and CDR2 (germline): SGHNT, YYREEE (reference sequence). CDR3 length: 15 residues. CDR3 DNA: TGTGCCAGCAGCTTGGAAGGGGTCTATAATTCACCCCTCCACTTT. Translating gives CASSLEGVYNSPLHF.

A few counts support this clone. J is TRBJ2-2 and V is TRBV25-1, with 7 bases fitting TRBD1. V trimming: 2 bases; J trimming: 3 bases; junction bases outside the gene matches: 3. The CDR3 length is 15 residues. Germline V gives CDR1 MGHDK, CDR2 SYGVNS. CDR3 residues: CASSEGTAYTGELFF. CDR3 sequence (DNA): TGTGCCAGCAGTGAAGGGACAGCCTACACCGGGGAGCTGTTTTTT.

Only a few counts were recorded for this clone. The genes are TRBV7-8 and TRBJ2-1; 10 nucleotides align to TRBD2. The V gene's germline CDR1 is SGHVS and CDR2 FQNEAQ. J gave up 6 bases and V 4 bases, and 6 bases lay outside the gene matches. This CDR3 spans 15 amino acids. CDR3 DNA: TGTGCCAGCAGCTCGACTAGCGGGTGGATCAATGAGCAGTTCTTC. Translated, it gives CASSSTSGWINEQFF.

This clone was seen only a few times. J is TRBJ2-7 and V is TRBV9; weak D call: TRBD2 (5 bases). The CDR3 runs to 14 residues. Trimming cost V 4 bases and J 4 bases, with 15 bases left between them. Germline lookup yields CDR1 SGDLS and CDR2 YYNGEE. The CDR3 loop reads CASSPSGPGYEQYF. As DNA, the CDR3 is TGTGCCAGCAGCCCGAGCGGCCCGGGTTACGAGCAGTACTTC.

The chain is built from TRBV9 and TRBJ2-5; 13 bases line up with TRBD2. CDR3 length equals 16 residues. Germline V gene sequence: CDR1 SGDLS, CDR2 YYNGEE. Trimming removed 0 bases from V and 5 bases from J; junction bases left unmatched: 4. The CDR3 bases are TGTGCCAGCAGCGTAGGAGGGACTAGCGGGACGGAGACCCAGTACTTC. This translates into CASSVGGTSGTETQYF.

The rearrangement uses TRBV28 and TRBJ2-1; the match to TRBD2 covers 10 bases. V gave up 8 bases and J gave up 8 bases; unmatched junction bases: 9. The CDR3 is 14 amino acids. CDR1 and CDR2 (germline): MDHEN, SYDVKM. CDR3 DNA: TGTGCCAGCTTAGCGGGAGGCGCGTCCCATGAGCAGTTCTTC. Translated: CASLAGGASHEQFF.

The chain carries TRBV27 and TRBJ1-2, with 8 positions matching TRBD1. V lost 5 bases to trimming and J lost 4 bases; unmatched junction nucleotides: 3. CDR1 is MNHEY and CDR2 is SMNVEV in the germline V gene (reference sequence). The CDR3 runs to 13 residues. Here the CDR3 DNA reads TGTGCCAGCAGTCCCGACAGGGGCTATGGCTACACCTTC. Residues: CASSPDRGYGYTF.

The chain recombines TRBV6-5 with TRBJ2-1; D is unresolved. Germline CDR1 MNHEY, CDR2 SVGAGI. The CDR3 covers 12 residues. V was shortened by 6 bases and J by 8 bases, with 11 bases between the two germline ends. The DNA of the CDR3 is TGTGCCAGCAGGTCCCCGAGCCATGAGCAGTTCTTC. Amino acids: CASRSPSHEQFF.

This clone appeared a few times. V usage is TRBV28 and J usage is TRBJ2-1; TRBD1 aligns across 10 bases. This CDR3 region has 16 residues. Germline values: CDR1 MDHEN, CDR2 SYDVKM. Trimming at V came to 7 bases and at J to 6 bases, leaving 12 bases not matched to a gene. The CDR3 region is CASKGYRTGGSNEQFF. CDR3 DNA: TGTGCCAGCAAGGGCTACAGGACAGGGGGATCCAATGAGCAGTTCTTC.

A few counts support this clone. V is TRBV7-9 and J is TRBJ1-5, with 7 bases aligning to TRBD1. CDR3 length: 15 residues. Germline CDR1 reads SEHNR; CDR2 reads FQNEAQ (reference sequence). Germline trimming cut 0 bases from V and 4 bases from J; bases unmatched to any gene: 3. The CDR3 loop is CASSLASGGNQPQHF. The DNA for the CDR3 is TGTGCCAGCAGCTTAGCGTCAGGGGGGAATCAGCCCCAGCATTTT.